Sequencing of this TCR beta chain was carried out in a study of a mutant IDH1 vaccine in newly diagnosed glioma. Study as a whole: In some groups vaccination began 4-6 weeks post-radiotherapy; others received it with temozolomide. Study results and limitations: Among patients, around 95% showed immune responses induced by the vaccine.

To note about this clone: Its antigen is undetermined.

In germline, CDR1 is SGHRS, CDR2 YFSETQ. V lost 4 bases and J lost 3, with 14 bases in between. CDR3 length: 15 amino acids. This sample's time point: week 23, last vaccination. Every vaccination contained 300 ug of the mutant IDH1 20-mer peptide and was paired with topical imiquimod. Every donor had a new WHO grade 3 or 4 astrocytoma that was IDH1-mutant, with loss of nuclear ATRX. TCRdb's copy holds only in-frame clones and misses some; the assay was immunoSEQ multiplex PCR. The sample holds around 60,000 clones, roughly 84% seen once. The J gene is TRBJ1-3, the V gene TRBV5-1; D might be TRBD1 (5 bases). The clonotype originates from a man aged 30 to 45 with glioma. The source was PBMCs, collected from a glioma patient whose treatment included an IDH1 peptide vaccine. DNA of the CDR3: TGCGCCAGCAGCCCCCGTGGGGGTAGTGGAAACACCATATATTTT. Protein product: CASSPRGGSGNTIYF.